What follows is one T cell receptor (beta chain) and its context. Its target antigen remains unknown. Base qualities were left out, and no much larger clone turns up one base away. This sample was taken from a study of blood T cells in healthy people across ages (dated by TCRdb to about 2015). Regarding the complete study: In model experiments, template switching captured roughly one uniquely barcoded TCR beta cDNA molecule for every two T cells. Donors were grouped into four age groups: young (average roughly 17 years), middle-aged (less than 40), aged (approximately 67) and long-lived (approximately 78). Two additional independent replicas of 1 million unique cDNA reads from the same blood draw were analyzed for two donors (one aged 18 to 30 and one aged 80 or older). To track age-related changes in TCR beta repertoire diversity, the study relied on deep sequencing normalized with unique cDNA molecular identifiers.

Spanning cysteine to phenylalanine, the CDR3 consists of 15 amino acids. The CDR3 DNA has 45 bases and is translated from base 1. Trimming leaves V shorter by 8 bases and J shorter by 8 bases, with the junction holding 15 bases beyond the gene matches. Per the germline V gene, MNHNS is the CDR1 and SASEGT is the CDR2. Libraries were constructed by 5' RACE. Sequencing took place on an Illumina HiSeq 2500. A second PCR of 7 to 11 cycles was run with a J-beta primer mix and a sample-barcoded 5' primer. A unique molecular identifier was introduced onto each TCR beta cDNA molecule by a template-switch 5' adaptor carrying 12 random nucleotides. Each sample yielded at least 2.5 million CDR3-containing paired-end reads. All of the RNA was converted into first-strand cDNA using the Mint cDNA synthesis kit, with a TRBC-specific oligonucleotide serving as the primer. Following uracil-DNA glycosylase treatment, all cDNA underwent a first 18-cycle PCR with the universal primers M1SS and BC2_uni_R. Under the source paper's analysis protocol: Normalization of each sample was performed by random selection of 1 million high-quality reads, each carrying a distinct molecular identifier. Instead of being binned into consensus sequences, reads that shared molecular identifiers were thrown out. MiTCR, set to a Q25 quality threshold and the strictest error-elimination algorithm, was used for CDR3 identification, clonotype clustering and error correction. A nonparametric unseen species model with Euler transformation was used to estimate a lower bound on total TCR beta diversity. TCRdb trimmed public reads at Q25 via fastp, called clones via MiXCR and kept in-frame beta chains. A single entry per CDR3 protein holds the most common genes and DNA from its merged rows. The V and J calls shown here were made by TCRdb, not taken from the authors' results. The sample contains hundreds of thousands of distinct CDR3 sequences, around 24% of them found a single time. Clones ranked in the top ten supply roughly 9% of the sample.

Study-wide conclusions, independent of this receptor: Donor CMV infection status was unknown, potentially confounding age-related changes in expanded clonotypes. Estimates of total diversity from one million sequenced T cells were regarded as lower bounds and underestimates. Observed TCR beta diversity per million T cells fell roughly linearly with age, and a significant reduction was already apparent by age roughly 40. Compared with the aged group, the long-lived group had more naive CD4+ T cells, fewer expanded clones and increased TCR diversity, suggesting age selection. Because profiling used bulk unsorted PBMCs, naive and antigen-experienced compartments could not be compared conclusively. A strong correlation was found between observed TCR beta diversity and the percentage of naive T cells measured by flow cytometry.

Donors were roughly 40 systemically healthy Caucasian individuals from Russia aged roughly 6 to 90 years. Approximately 11 milliliters of peripheral blood were drawn from each donor into EDTA-treated Vacutainer tubes. Ficoll-Paque density-gradient centrifugation was used to isolate PBMCs, with at least 7 million obtained per sample. Trizol reagent was used to extract total RNA from the PBMCs, yielding at least 6 micrograms per sample. Naive CD45RAhigh/CD27high T cell percentages were measured by flow cytometry on a PBMC aliquot from every donor. Separately, the same data were catalogued under a study of T cells of mothers and their children. The second study reports: The donors were nine systemically healthy Caucasian individuals, made up of three mothers and their six children. cDNA synthesis consumed the entire amount of extracted RNA, loaded at about 1.6 ug RNA in each 15 ul reaction. In the second PCR, sample barcodes and 2-4 random nucleotides were introduced via the M1S primer. Each mother yielded over 9 million TCR beta CDR3 reads and each child some 3 million reads. In both related and unrelated pairs, thymic selection shapes the output of TCR recombination in a similar way, with inherited differences having only a minor effect. Related mother-child pairs always showed normalized repertoire overlap that was slightly higher than in unrelated mother-child pairs, though the difference was never significant. Persistent microchimeric T cell clones were not detected, at a sensitivity of approximately 93 clones per million clonotypes. In the study, deep NGS was used to compare the TCR beta repertoires of mothers and children, and features distinguishing related mother-child pairs from unrelated individuals were sought. On average, the children were around 11 +/- 4 years old, while the mothers were approximately 41 +/- 4 years old. After adapter ligation was performed with NEBNext reagents, the libraries were sequenced on an Illumina HiSeq 2000 with 100+100 nt paired-end reads. To prevent cross-contamination, the mother and child libraries were prepared one month apart and sequenced in separate runs. Between about 500,000 and 2,100,000 distinct TCR beta clonotypes were identified per donor. Naive TCR beta clonotypes were estimated from low-frequency clonotypes matched to each donor's FACS-determined naive share, without sorting.

The receptor was derived from a boy younger than 18 in good health. Sequenced material: blood. The chain links TRBV6-1 with TRBJ2-1; the central 7 bases match TRBD2. CDR3 region: CASGPRLGLEHEQFF. The nucleotide sequence reads TGTGCCAGCGGACCTAGGCTTGGACTAGAACATGAGCAGTTCTTC.